This T cell receptor beta chain emerged from a study of shared clonotypes between healthy human individuals. Evenly divided among several immunoSEQ plates was the genomic DNA of each subset. An approximately 180 ng quantity of DNA, roughly 29,000 T cell genomes, went into the sorted-subset replicate PCRs. Assay used: immunoSEQ multiplex PCR; TCRdb lists only in-frame clones, some missing. The sample consists of around 2,000,000 clones, less than 95% of them appearing once. The naive CD8 subset, CD45RO-negative cells positively selected for CCR7, excluded terminally differentiated effector memory CD45RA+ cells. There were only Caucasian adults among the donors, and all lived in Nashville, Tennessee. The receptor was derived from a young man in good health. Sequenced input: naive CD8+ T cells sorted from blood.

This CDR3 reads CSVDETEPLSEQYF. The CDR3 DNA follows: TGCAGCGTCGATGAGACGGAGCCTCTATCCGAGCAGTACTTC. V usage is TRBV29-1 and J usage is TRBJ2-7; D is unclear. Germline assignment: CDR1 SQVTM and CDR2 ANQGSEA. CDR3 size: 14 residues. Trimming removed 6 bases at V and 6 bases at J, with 21 bases between.